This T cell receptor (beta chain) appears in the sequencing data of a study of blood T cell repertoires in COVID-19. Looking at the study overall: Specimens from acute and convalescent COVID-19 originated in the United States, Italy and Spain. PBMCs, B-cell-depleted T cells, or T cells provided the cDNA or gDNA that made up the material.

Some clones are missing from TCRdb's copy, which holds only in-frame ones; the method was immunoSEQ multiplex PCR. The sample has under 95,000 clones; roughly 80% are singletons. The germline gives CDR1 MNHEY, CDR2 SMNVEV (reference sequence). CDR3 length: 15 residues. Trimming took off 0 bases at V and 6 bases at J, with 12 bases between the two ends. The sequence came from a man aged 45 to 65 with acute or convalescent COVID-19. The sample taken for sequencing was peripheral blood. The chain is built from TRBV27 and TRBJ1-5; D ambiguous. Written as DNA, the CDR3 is TGTGCCAGCAGTTTATCCCTTATCGGAGGTCAGCCCCAGCATTTT. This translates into CASSLSLIGGQPQHF.